One sample yielded the 13 T cell receptor beta chains listed below, sequenced in a study of identical twins. TCRdb ran MiXCR on the 5' RACE reads and lists one entry per CDR3 protein. The sample holds about 300,000 distinct CDR3 sequences, 10% to 15% seen once. These records were also assigned to another study, of yellow fever vaccine responses in identical twins.

What was sequenced was CD8+ T cells sorted from blood. Receptors were obtained from a woman between 18 and 29 years old in good health.

The CDR3, as DNA: TGTGCCAGCAGTTTTACCAGGGCAAGCTCCTACAATGAGCAGTTCTTC. Translated, it gives CASSFTRASSYNEQFF. The chain recombines TRBV28 with TRBJ2-1; TRBD1 is a possible D gene (5 bases). The V gene lost 3 bases and the J gene lost 0 bases, with 12 bases spanning the gap. Per the germline V gene, CDR1 is MDHEN and CDR2 is SYDVKM. CDR3 length: 16 amino acids.

This clonotype was picked up a small number of times. This chain connects TRBV2 to TRBJ2-5, with D possibly TRBD2 on 5 matching bases. The V gene lost 3 bases and the J gene lost 3 bases, with 11 bases spanning the gap. CDR1 SNHLY and CDR2 FYNNEI come from the germline V gene. This CDR3 comprises 14 residues. CDR3 sequence reads: CASSEWTFEETQYF. The CDR3 region has the DNA TGTGCCAGCAGTGAGTGGACTTTCGAAGAGACCCAGTACTTC.

This clonotype was seen only a few times. The chain links TRBV4-1 to TRBJ2-2, with D possibly being TRBD2 (6 bases). Looked up from germline, CDR1 is MGHRA and CDR2 is YSYEKL. This CDR3 contains 16 residues. Trimming stripped 4 bases from V and 3 bases from J, with 15 bases between. The CDR3, as DNA: TGCGCCAGCAGCCGATTTGGTAGCGGAGACACCGGGGAGCTGTTTTTT. Its protein product is CASSRFGSGDTGELFF.

This clonotype was seen ten or more times. V usage is TRBV25-1 and J usage is TRBJ2-1; D is undetermined. Trimming removed 3 bases from V and 4 bases from J, with 10 bases in between. The CDR3 totals 14 residues. Germline values: CDR1 MGHDK, CDR2 SYGVNS. The CDR3, as DNA: TGTGCCAGCAGTGAGTGGAACAAGTACAATGAGCAGTTCTTC. Translated: CASSEWNKYNEQFF.

In this sample, this clonotype turned up a few times. V is TRBV18 and J is TRBJ2-5, with TRBD1 identical over 8 bases. CDR1 and CDR2 (germline): KGHSH, LQKENI. The CDR3 has 14 amino acids. Trimming removed 1 base from V and 3 bases from J; junction bases left unmatched: 1. CDR3 amino acids: CASSPLTGEETQYF. The CDR3 DNA sequence: TGTGCCAGCTCACCACTGACAGGGGAAGAGACCCAGTACTTC.

This chain connects TRBV7-3 to TRBJ2-1, with 9 positions matching TRBD1. The CDR3 runs to 13 residues. Germline assignment: CDR1 SGHTA and CDR2 FQGTGA. Trimming cost V 5 bases and J 5 bases; bases outside gene matches: 1. In nucleotides, the CDR3 is TGTGCCAGCAGCGACAGGGGGGACAATGAGCAGTTCTTC. This sequence encodes CASSDRGDNEQFF.

The CDR3 DNA sequence: TGTGCCAGCGAAACAGGGGGCTCTAGCACAGATACGCAGTATTTT. Amino acid sequence: CASETGGSSTDTQYF. The chain joins TRBV6-2 or TRBV6-3 to TRBJ2-3, with TRBD1 matching 9 bases. CDR3 size: 15 residues. From germline, CDR1 is MNHEY and CDR2 SVGEGT. V lost 8 bases, J lost 0 bases, and 6 bases stayed unmatched.

This clonotype was seen a handful of times. The V and J genes are TRBV12-3 or TRBV12-4 and TRBJ1-6; D is ambiguous. The V and J ends lost 0 bases and 3 bases respectively, with 6 bases between them. CDR3 length equals 15 residues. CDR3 loop: CASSLAGIYNSPLHF. CDR3 nucleotide sequence: TGTGCCAGCAGTTTAGCTGGGATCTATAATTCACCCCTCCACTTT.

Only a few counts were recorded for this clonotype. The gene calls are TRBV3-1 and TRBJ2-2; D not resolved. The CDR3 runs 16 residues. From germline, CDR1 is LGHDT and CDR2 YNNKEL (reference sequence). Trimming left V 1 base short and J 0 bases short, with 9 bases between. CDR3 loop: CASSQGAATNTGELFF. CDR3 coding DNA: TGTGCCAGCAGCCAAGGGGCAGCCACGAACACCGGGGAGCTGTTTTTT.

The table lists this clonotype with a few counts. The V call is TRBV12-3 or TRBV12-4, the J call TRBJ2-1, with D hard to call. V was cut by 2 bases and J by 7 bases, with 6 bases left in between. This CDR3 region has 12 residues. Here the CDR3 DNA reads TGTGCCAGCAGTTTAAATATAAATGAGCAGTTCTTC. Its translation: CASSLNINEQFF.

This clonotype was seen a handful of times. The CDR3 is CASSLLAPSTDTQYF. DNA for the CDR3: TGTGCCAGCAGTTTATTAGCGCCTAGCACAGATACGCAGTATTTT. This sequence joins TRBV12-3 or TRBV12-4 and TRBJ2-3; D is perhaps TRBD2 (5 bases). The ends were cut back, 2 bases at V and 0 bases at J, with 9 bases in the middle. The length of the CDR3 is 15 residues.

This clonotype was detected only a few times. The gene calls are TRBV12-3 or TRBV12-4 and TRBJ2-2; D remains ambiguous. The CDR3 is 13 residues long. Trimming cost V 7 bases and J 1 base, with 7 bases left between them. The CDR3 DNA follows: TGTGCCAGCATTTTCGGGAACACCGGGGAGCTGTTTTTT. Its protein is CASIFGNTGELFF.

The chain couples TRBV6-2 or TRBV6-3 to TRBJ2-3, with no clear D. CDR1 and CDR2 (germline): MNHEY, SVGEGT. With 6 bases removed from V and 6 bases from J, the gap between germline ends came to 10 bases. This CDR3 contains 12 residues. The CDR3 loop reads CASSVYWDTQYF. The CDR3 nucleotides are TGTGCCAGCAGCGTTTATTGGGATACGCAGTATTTT.